These 32 T cell receptor beta chains share one sample of origin, sequenced in a study of T cells in Graves' hyperthyroidism and ophthalmopathy. Researchers took RNA transcripts and amplified the TCR beta CDR3 regions from them. The HTBI primer set served for first-round RT-PCR of the TCR CDR3. TCRdb re-called the multiplex PCR reads with MiXCR, one entry per CDR3 protein. The sample holds 500,000 or so distinct CDR3 sequences, approximately 17% seen once. Sequenced input: blood. Source of these receptors: a woman between 18 and 30 years old with Graves' ophthalmopathy.

V usage is TRBV5-4 and J usage is TRBJ2-5; no clear D. This CDR3 spans 14 amino acids. Germline V gene data show CDR1 as SGHNT and CDR2 as YYREEE (reference sequence). V lost 1 base to trimming and J lost 1 base, with 8 bases between them. CDR3 amino acids: CASSLNQRQETQYF. Written as DNA, the CDR3 is TGTGCCAGCAGCTTGAACCAGCGCCAAGAGACCCAGTACTTC.

Ten or more counts support this clonotype. The genes are TRBV6-1 and TRBJ1-2; D not resolved. V was cut by 2 bases and J by 6 bases, with 13 bases left in between. This CDR3 has 14 residues. Germline V lookup: CDR1 MNHNS, CDR2 SASEGT. In nucleotides, the CDR3 is TGTGCCAGCAGTGAAAATCGAGAACATGATGGCTACACCTTC. Translation: CASSENREHDGYTF.

The rearrangement uses TRBV20-1 and TRBJ1-2; 7 bases are shared with TRBD1. This CDR3 comprises 13 residues. Germline CDR1 is DFQATT and CDR2 is SNEGSKA (reference sequence). The V segment lost 5 bases and the J segment 4 bases; nucleotides outside the gene matches: 7. CDR3 nucleotide sequence: TGCAGTGCTGCTCAGACAGGGTCCTATGGCTACACCTTC. It specifies CSAAQTGSYGYTF.

This rearrangement joins TRBV30 to TRBJ1-1; possible D gene TRBD1, 5 bases. Germline V gene lookup returns CDR1 GTSNPN and CDR2 SVGIG (reference sequence). Between the trimmed V and J ends, which lost 0 bases and 2 bases, there was a span of 10 bases. The CDR3 contains 14 residues. CDR3 residues: CAWSVGRVNTEAFF. In nucleotides, the CDR3 is TGTGCCTGGAGTGTCGGCAGGGTTAACACTGAAGCTTTCTTT.

This clonotype was seen at least ten times. The chain couples TRBV7-9 to TRBJ2-1, with a weak D call TRBD1 (5 bases). The CDR3 spans 14 residues. Trimming removed 3 bases from V and 8 bases from J, with 14 bases in between. Looked up from germline, CDR1 is SEHNR and CDR2 is FQNEAQ (reference sequence). CDR3 DNA: TGTGCCAGCAGCTTTATCACTGGGGCCCATGAGCAGTTCTTC. It yields the protein CASSFITGAHEQFF.

Ten or more counts support this clonotype. V gene TRBV7-9 combines with J gene TRBJ2-7; D possibly corresponds to TRBD1 (5 bases). Between the trimmed V and J ends, which lost 5 bases and 0 bases, there was a span of 17 bases. CDR3 length equals 16 residues. The V gene's germline CDR1 is SEHNR and CDR2 FQNEAQ (reference sequence). This CDR3 reads CASSISGQPFSYEQYF. The CDR3 coding sequence is TGTGCCAGCAGCATATCAGGGCAACCTTTCTCCTACGAGCAGTACTTC.

This clonotype was seen a few times. The chain uses TRBV6-2 or TRBV6-3 and TRBJ1-5, with 8 positions matching TRBD1. The CDR3 totals 13 residues. The germline CDR1 and CDR2 sequences are MNHEY and SVGEGT. With V trimmed by 7 bases and J by 9 bases, 8 bases remained unmatched. The CDR3 nucleotides read TGTGCCAGCACACCCCAGGGGGCTTGGCCCCAGCATTTT. This translates into CASTPQGAWPQHF.

This clonotype is judged medium-sized. The chain is built from TRBV7-6 and TRBJ2-7, with 9 bases matching TRBD2. CDR3 length: 16 residues. With V trimmed by 0 bases and J by 0 bases, 3 bases remained unmatched. Germline V gives CDR1 SGHVS, CDR2 FNYEAQ. The CDR3 reads CASSLASGRYSYEQYF. The CDR3, as DNA: TGTGCCAGCAGCTTAGCCAGCGGGAGGTACTCCTACGAGCAGTACTTC.

V is TRBV19 and J is TRBJ2-3, with D possibly being TRBD2 (6 bases). Trimming removed 7 bases from V and 2 bases from J, with 10 bases in between. There are 13 residues in the CDR3. Germline assignment: CDR1 LNHDA and CDR2 SQIVND (reference sequence). This CDR3 reads CASTKDYTDTQYF. The CDR3 DNA sequence: TGTGCCAGTACGAAGGACTACACAGATACGCAGTATTTT.

This clonotype has at least ten counts. This chain links TRBV30 with TRBJ2-2; D possibly corresponds to TRBD2 (5 bases). The ends were cut back, 0 bases at V and 4 bases at J, with 12 bases in the middle. This CDR3 is 15 amino acids long. Germline values: CDR1 GTSNPN, CDR2 SVGIG (reference sequence). The CDR3 region is CAWSVLPGITGELFF. In DNA, the CDR3 is TGTGCCTGGAGTGTACTGCCGGGGATCACCGGGGAGCTGTTTTTT.

This chain uses TRBV6-1 with TRBJ2-4; the match to TRBD1 covers 10 bases. Per germline, CDR1 MNHNS and CDR2 SASEGT. There are 15 residues in the CDR3. With 3 bases clipped from V and 8 bases from J, the junction kept 7 bases outside the gene matches. The CDR3 loop reads CASSEKTGGADIQYF. In nucleotides, the CDR3 is TGTGCCAGCAGTGAGAAGACAGGGGGCGCGGACATTCAGTACTTC.

The chain carries TRBV19 and TRBJ1-5, with D possibly matching TRBD1 (6 bases). Deletions cut 3 bases from V and 7 bases from J, with 13 bases between. The germline V gene has CDR1 LNHDA and CDR2 SQIVND (reference sequence). The CDR3 has 14 residues. CDR3 amino acids: CASSMGQGRQPQHF. CDR3 coding DNA: TGTGCCAGTAGTATGGGGCAGGGGAGGCAGCCCCAGCATTTT.

This rearrangement joins TRBV20-1 to TRBJ1-2; 7 bases fit TRBD1. Germline CDR1 and CDR2: DFQATT and SNEGSKA (reference sequence). The CDR3 covers 15 residues. V lost 6 bases and J lost 5; bases outside the gene matches: 15. The CDR3, as DNA: TGCAGTGCCCAGCCGACAGGGAATAGCGGGTATGGCTACACCTTC. Translated: CSAQPTGNSGYGYTF.

In its sample, this clonotype was seen a few times. CDR3 nucleotide sequence: TGTGCCAGCAGGTCCGGGACCGGAGGGGGTTTTTTGGGCTACACCTTC. Its translation is CASRSGTGGGFLGYTF. The rearrangement uses TRBV6-1 and TRBJ1-2, with D possibly being TRBD1 (6 bases). The germline V gene encodes CDR1 MNHNS and CDR2 SASEGT. Trimming pared 6 bases from V and 8 bases from J, leaving 25 bases between. There are 16 residues in the CDR3.

This clonotype has more than one count but fewer than ten. The J gene is TRBJ2-7, the V gene TRBV3-1; the match to TRBD1 covers 10 bases. Germline V gives CDR1 LGHDT, CDR2 YNNKEL (reference sequence). Germline trimming cut 7 bases from V and 4 bases from J; bases unmatched to any gene: 4. This CDR3 is 13 amino acids long. CDR3 nucleotide sequence: TGTGCCAGCAAGGACAGGGGGACTTACGAGCAGTACTTC. Translation: CASKDRGTYEQYF.

This clonotype appeared many times. The CDR3 sequence is CASSHVETQYF. The CDR3 region has the DNA TGTGCCAGCAGCCATGTAGAGACCCAGTACTTC. The chain recombines TRBV3-1 with TRBJ2-5; D gene uncertain. The V end was cut by 3 bases, the J end by 4 bases, with 3 bases between. The CDR3 extends over 11 amino acids. The V gene's germline CDR1 is LGHDT and CDR2 YNNKEL (reference sequence).

This clonotype was seen a handful of times. The rearrangement links TRBV20-1 to TRBJ1-2; a possible D gene is TRBD1 (6 bases). Germline CDR1 reads DFQATT; CDR2 reads SNEGSKA (reference sequence). The CDR3 is 13 amino acids. The V end was cut by 4 bases, the J end by 4 bases, with 13 bases between. The CDR3 protein is CSANGQSPYGYTF. The CDR3 region has the DNA TGCAGTGCTAACGGACAGAGCCCCTATGGCTACACCTTC.

The CDR3 loop is CASSLGAHRSGNTIYF. The CDR3 coding sequence is TGTGCCAGCAGTTTAGGGGCACACCGCTCTGGAAACACCATATATTTT. This chain links TRBV12-3 or TRBV12-4 with TRBJ1-3, with D unresolved. The CDR3 has 16 amino acids. V lost 1 base and J 0 bases, leaving 10 bases between the germline ends.

V usage is TRBV2 and J usage is TRBJ1-5; 7 bases map to TRBD1. Unmatched junction bases numbered 8, after V lost 6 bases and J lost 3 bases. Germline CDR1 and CDR2: SNHLY and FYNNEI. CDR3 length equals 15 residues. The CDR3 here is CASRPDTGDNQPQHF. In nucleotides, the CDR3 is TGTGCCAGCAGGCCCGACACAGGGGACAATCAGCCCCAGCATTTT. The variable domain in full, with the rest retrieved from reference TRBV2 and TRBJ1-5, is EPEVTQTPSHQVTQMGQEVILRCVPISNHLYFYWYRQILGQKVEFLVSFYNNEISEKSEIFDDQFSVERPDGSNFTLKIRSTKLEDSAMYFCASRPDTGDNQPQHFGDGTRLSIL.

This clonotype came up a few times. The chain links TRBV29-1 to TRBJ2-7, with D possibly TRBD1 on 6 matching bases. This CDR3 is built from 13 residues. Germline CDR1 and CDR2: SQVTM and ANQGSEA. V was pared by 5 bases and J by 3 bases, with 14 bases between. The CDR3 protein is CSVKGDRFYEQYF. CDR3 bases: TGCAGCGTTAAGGGGGACCGATTCTACGAGCAGTACTTC.

This clonotype was seen more than once but under ten times. The chain recombines TRBV6-1 with TRBJ2-1; no reliable D call. V lost 5 bases and J lost 5, with 13 bases in between. There are 14 residues in the CDR3. CDR1 and CDR2 (germline): MNHNS, SASEGT. This CDR3 is CASSQNLVDNEQFF. The DNA for the CDR3 is TGTGCCAGCAGTCAAAATCTAGTAGACAATGAGCAGTTCTTC.

The chain has TRBV6-2 or TRBV6-3 and TRBJ2-1, with 14 bases matching TRBD2. CDR3 size: 17 residues. Germline V gene sequence: CDR1 MNHEY, CDR2 SVGEGT. With 2 bases clipped from V and 3 bases from J, the junction kept 3 bases outside the gene matches. CDR3 amino acids: CASSYGTSGRFYNEQFF. DNA for the CDR3: TGTGCCAGCAGTTACGGGACTAGCGGGAGATTCTACAATGAGCAGTTCTTC.

The rearrangement uses TRBV4-2 and TRBJ2-7; TRBD1 agrees at 7 bases. The CDR3 is made up of 16 amino acids. Trimming cost V 1 base and J 2 bases; bases outside gene matches: 8. Germline loops: CDR1 LGHNA, CDR2 YNFKEQ. In DNA, the CDR3 is TGTGCCAGCAGCCAAGGTGGACAGGACCCTACCTACGAGCAGTACTTC. Protein product: CASSQGGQDPTYEQYF.

This clonotype has only a few counts. The rearrangement uses TRBV19 and TRBJ2-7; unclear D gene. Germline CDR1 is LNHDA and CDR2 is SQIVND (reference sequence). The CDR3 sequence is 11 residues long. V lost 3 bases and J 5 bases, leaving 5 bases between the germline ends. The CDR3 DNA reads as TGTGCCAGTAGTATCGGTCACGAGCAGTACTTC. Its protein is CASSIGHEQYF.

In its sample, this clonotype was seen a few times. The chain uses TRBV9 and TRBJ1-6, with a tentative D call TRBD1 (5 bases). Per the germline V gene, CDR1 is SGDLS and CDR2 is YYNGEE. The length of the CDR3 is 13 residues. Trimming stripped 3 bases from V and 7 bases from J, with 8 bases between. The CDR3 protein is CASSANRNSPLHF. The CDR3 bases are TGTGCCAGCAGCGCTAACAGGAATTCACCCCTCCACTTT. The variable domain in full, completed from reference TRBV9 and TRBJ1-6, reads DSGVTQTPKHLITATGQRVTLRCSPRSGDLSVYWYQQSLDQGLQFLIQYYNGEERAKGNILERFSAQQFPDLHSELNLSSLELGDSALYFCASSANRNSPLHFGNGTRLTVT.

This clonotype occurred many times. This rearrangement joins TRBV20-1 to TRBJ2-1, with 8 bases identical to TRBD2. The CDR3 spans 13 residues. In germline, CDR1 is DFQATT, CDR2 SNEGSKA (reference sequence). J gave up 6 bases and V 5 bases, and 6 bases lay outside the gene matches. The CDR3 spells CSAGPGTSNEQFF. DNA for the CDR3: TGCAGTGCTGGACCCGGGACTAGCAATGAGCAGTTCTTC.

This clonotype was recorded at least ten times. The CDR3 coding sequence is TGCAGTGCTAGAGACACTACTACTCCCACAGATACGCAGTATTTT. Its translation is CSARDTTTPTDTQYF. The V gene is TRBV20-1, the J gene TRBJ2-3; D is unresolved. This CDR3 is built from 15 residues. V dropped 0 bases and J dropped 2 bases, with 12 bases sitting between them. The germline V gene encodes CDR1 DFQATT and CDR2 SNEGSKA (reference sequence).

This clonotype has a count of ten or more. CDR3 bases: TGTGCCAGCAGCTCCGGGACAGGGCAGTACGAGCAGTACTTC. This translates into CASSSGTGQYEQYF. The chain links TRBV7-2 to TRBJ2-7, with 9 bases that match TRBD1. Losses at the gene ends were 4 bases for V and 4 bases for J; bases not matched to a gene: 5. Per the germline V gene, CDR1 is SGHTA and CDR2 is FQGNSA. CDR3 length equals 14 residues.

This clonotype was seen only a few times. The J gene is TRBJ2-6, the V gene TRBV4-3; weak D call: TRBD1 (6 bases). Trimming left V 0 bases short and J 2 bases short, with 11 bases between. CDR1 LGHNA and CDR2 YSLEER come from the germline V gene. This CDR3 is 17 amino acids long. The chain's CDR3 is CASSQDGAGAGANVLTF. The CDR3 DNA is TGCGCCAGCAGCCAAGATGGGGCAGGGGCTGGGGCCAACGTCCTGACTTTC.

The chain combines TRBV6-8 with TRBJ2-7; D possibly corresponds to TRBD1 (6 bases). From germline, CDR1 is MNHGY and CDR2 SAAAGT. V was trimmed by 9 bases and J by 2 bases, leaving 14 bases between them. This CDR3 spans 13 amino acids. This CDR3 is CASEKTGAYEQYF. The CDR3 nucleotides are TGTGCCAGTGAAAAGACAGGAGCCTACGAGCAGTACTTC.

This clonotype was detected many times. The V and J genes are TRBV6-1 and TRBJ1-2; a weak D match, TRBD1 (5 bases). The CDR3 covers 13 residues. Germline V gene data show CDR1 as MNHNS and CDR2 as SASEGT. Deletions cut 5 bases from V and 4 bases from J, with 11 bases between. CDR3 in DNA: TGTGCCAGCAGTTCGGGACGGCTCTATGGCTACACCTTC. Translation: CASSSGRLYGYTF.

This clonotype has a single count. V is TRBV10-1 and J is TRBJ1-2, with TRBD1 matching over 8 bases. Trimming removed 2 bases from V and 4 bases from J; junction bases left unmatched: 6. The CDR3 extends over 15 amino acids. The germline V gene has CDR1 WNHNN and CDR2 SYGVQD (reference sequence). Here the CDR3 reads CASSEPADRVYGYTF. In DNA, the CDR3 is TGCGCCAGCAGTGAGCCAGCGGACAGGGTCTATGGCTACACCTTC.